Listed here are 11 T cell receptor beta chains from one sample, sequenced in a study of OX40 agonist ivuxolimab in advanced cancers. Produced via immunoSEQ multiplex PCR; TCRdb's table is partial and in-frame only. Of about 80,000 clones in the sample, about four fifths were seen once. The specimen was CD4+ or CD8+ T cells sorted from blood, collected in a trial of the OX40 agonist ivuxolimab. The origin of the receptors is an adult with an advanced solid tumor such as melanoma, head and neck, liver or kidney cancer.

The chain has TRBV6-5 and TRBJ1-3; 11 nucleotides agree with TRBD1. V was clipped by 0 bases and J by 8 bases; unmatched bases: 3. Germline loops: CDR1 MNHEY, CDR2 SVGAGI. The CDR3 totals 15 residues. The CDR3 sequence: CASSYSGTGGYTIYF. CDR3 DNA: TGTGCCAGCAGTTACTCGGGGACAGGGGGTTACACCATATATTTT.

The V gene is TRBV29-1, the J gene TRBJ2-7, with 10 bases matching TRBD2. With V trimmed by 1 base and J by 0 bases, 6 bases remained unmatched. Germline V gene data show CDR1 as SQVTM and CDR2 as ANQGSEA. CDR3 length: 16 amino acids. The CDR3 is CSVEGASGGFSYEQYF. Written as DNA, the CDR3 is TGCAGCGTTGAAGGGGCTAGCGGGGGATTCTCCTACGAGCAGTACTTC.

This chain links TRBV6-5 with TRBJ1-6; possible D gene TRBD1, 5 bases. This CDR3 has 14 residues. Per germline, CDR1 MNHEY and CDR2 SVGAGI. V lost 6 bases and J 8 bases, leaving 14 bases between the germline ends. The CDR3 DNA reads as TGTGCCAGCAGGCCCGAGGGGATCTATTCACCCCTCCACTTT. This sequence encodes CASRPEGIYSPLHF.

This CDR3 reads CASSELAGTSGGGTGELFF. CDR3 sequence (DNA): TGTGCCAGCAGCGAACTTGCCGGGACTAGCGGAGGCGGCACCGGGGAGCTGTTTTTT. This sequence joins TRBV9 and TRBJ2-2; TRBD2 matches at 11 bases. The CDR3 runs 19 residues. Losses at the gene ends were 3 bases for V and 4 bases for J; bases not matched to a gene: 14. Germline assignment: CDR1 SGDLS and CDR2 YYNGEE.

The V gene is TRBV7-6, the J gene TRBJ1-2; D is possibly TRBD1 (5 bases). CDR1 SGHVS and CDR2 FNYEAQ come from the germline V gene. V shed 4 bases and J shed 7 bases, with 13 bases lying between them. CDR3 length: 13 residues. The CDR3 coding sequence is TGTGCCAGCAGCTACGCGCGGGGGGGTGGCTACACCTTC. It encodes CASSYARGGGYTF.

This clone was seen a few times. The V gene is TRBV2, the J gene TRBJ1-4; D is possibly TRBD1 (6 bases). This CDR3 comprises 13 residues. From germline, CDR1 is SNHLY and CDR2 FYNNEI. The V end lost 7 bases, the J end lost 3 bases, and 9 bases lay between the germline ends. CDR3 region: CASNRDSNEKLFF. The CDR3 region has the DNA TGTGCCAGCAACAGGGACTCTAATGAAAAACTGTTTTTT.

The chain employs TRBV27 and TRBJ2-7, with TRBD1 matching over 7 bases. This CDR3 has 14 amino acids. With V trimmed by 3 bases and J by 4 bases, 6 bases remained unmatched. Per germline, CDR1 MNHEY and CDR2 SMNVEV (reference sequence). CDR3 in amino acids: CASSLNRGVYEQYF. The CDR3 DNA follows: TGTGCCAGCAGTTTGAACAGGGGCGTTTACGAGCAGTACTTC.

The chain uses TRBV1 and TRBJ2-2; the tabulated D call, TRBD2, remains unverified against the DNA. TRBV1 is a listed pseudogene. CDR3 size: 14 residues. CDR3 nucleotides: TGCACCAGCAGCCAGGAGGCCGGGACCGGGGAGCTGTTTTTT. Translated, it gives CTSSQEAGTGELFF.

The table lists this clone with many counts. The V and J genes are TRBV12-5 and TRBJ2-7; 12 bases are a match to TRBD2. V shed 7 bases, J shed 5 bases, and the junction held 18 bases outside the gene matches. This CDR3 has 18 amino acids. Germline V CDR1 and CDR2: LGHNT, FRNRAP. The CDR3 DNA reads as TGTGCTAGTGCCCTCTCCCGGACTAGCGGGACCCCTTTCCACGAGCAGTACTTC. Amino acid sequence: CASALSRTSGTPFHEQYF.

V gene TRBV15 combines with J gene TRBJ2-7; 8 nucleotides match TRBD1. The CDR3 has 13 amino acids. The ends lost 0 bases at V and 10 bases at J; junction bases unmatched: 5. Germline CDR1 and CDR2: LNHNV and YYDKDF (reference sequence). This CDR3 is CATSRERQGRQYF. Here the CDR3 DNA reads TGTGCCACCAGCAGAGAGAGACAGGGGAGACAGTACTTC.

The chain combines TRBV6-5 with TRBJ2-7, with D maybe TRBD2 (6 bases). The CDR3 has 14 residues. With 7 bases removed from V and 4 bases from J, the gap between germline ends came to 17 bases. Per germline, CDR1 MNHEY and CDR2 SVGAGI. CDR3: CASTLSLGGYEQYF. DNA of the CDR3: TGTGCCAGCACCCTAAGCCTGGGGGGTTACGAGCAGTACTTC.